Listed below are T cell receptor beta chains from one sample, sequenced in a study of technical replicates of blood from a handful of donors. Profiled with immunoSEQ multiplex PCR; TCRdb holds only in-frame clones, not every one. The sample carries about 74,000 clones, approximately 96% recorded once. Sequencing input: T cells isolated from PBMCs. These receptors were collected from a human donor in good health. The CDR3 runs from the conserved cysteine through the conserved F or W.

j_gene: TRBJ1-1; v_gene: TRBV7-9; CDR3aa: CASEGVPLGAFF
j_gene: TRBJ2-7; v_gene: TRBV27; CDR3aa: CASSYGAGEMSYEQYF
j_gene: TRBJ1-1; v_gene: TRBV21-1; CDR3aa: CASSGRMTWPEAFF
j_gene: TRBJ1-5; v_gene: TRBV6-5; CDR3aa: CASSYSSGLDQPQHF
j_gene: TRBJ2-3; v_gene: TRBV7-3; CDR3aa: CASSFVGDTQYF
j_gene: TRBJ2-1; v_gene: TRBV1; CDR3aa: CTSSQETRGRVWYEQFF
j_gene: TRBJ2-1; v_gene: TRBV19; CDR3aa: CASSVAGEVYNEQFF
j_gene: TRBJ1-1; v_gene: TRBV28; CDR3aa: CASNRYTEAFF
j_gene: TRBJ2-3; v_gene: TRBV6-1; CDR3aa: CASSEALGGRTDTQYF
j_gene: TRBJ2-2; v_gene: TRBV6-5; CDR3aa: CASSSTSGSTGELFF
j_gene: TRBJ1-4; v_gene: TRBV7-2; CDR3aa: CASSFTGTADEKLFF
j_gene: TRBJ2-3; v_gene: TRBV5-1; CDR3aa: CASSLNTGGADTQYF
j_gene: TRBJ1-2; v_gene: TRBV11-2; CDR3aa: CASNPGQGHGYTF
j_gene: TRBJ1-4; v_gene: TRBV7-2; CDR3aa: CASSFGATNEKLFF
j_gene: TRBJ1-5; v_gene: TRBV6-1; CDR3aa: CASSEYRYRGSNQPQHF
j_gene: TRBJ2-5; v_gene: TRBV30; CDR3aa: CAWGPGQGARETQYF
j_gene: TRBJ2-5; v_gene: TRBV11-2; CDR3aa: CASSLARETQYF
j_gene: TRBJ2-7; v_gene: TRBV27; CDR3aa: CASSPRPAGTYEQYF
j_gene: TRBJ2-2; v_gene: TRBV6-1; CDR3aa: CASRAGGLTGELFF
j_gene: TRBJ2-5; v_gene: TRBV11-3; CDR3aa: CASSWTGGETQYF
j_gene: TRBJ1-5; v_gene: TRBV18; CDR3aa: CASSQQTGSNQPQHF
j_gene: TRBJ1-1; v_gene: TRBV7-2; CDR3aa: CASSLAARGQGAAFF
j_gene: TRBJ1-2; v_gene: TRBV5-1; CDR3aa: CASSSLGTGVFGYTF
j_gene: TRBJ2-5; v_gene: TRBV6-1; CDR3aa: CASRLAGGETQYF
j_gene: TRBJ1-2; v_gene: TRBV19; CDR3aa: CASSMDRRLNYGYTF
j_gene: TRBJ2-4; v_gene: TRBV9; CDR3aa: CASSVASGSADIQYF
j_gene: TRBJ2-2; v_gene: TRBV5-4; CDR3aa: CASSSPNREETGELFF
j_gene: TRBJ2-3; v_gene: TRBV19; CDR3aa: CASSIDLDTQYF
j_gene: TRBJ2-1; v_gene: TRBV10-3; CDR3aa: CAIRREGVDNEQFF
j_gene: TRBJ1-2; v_gene: TRBV7-9; CDR3aa: CASTPGGYTF
j_gene: TRBJ1-5; v_gene: TRBV7-2; CDR3aa: CASRPTGGLQPQHF
j_gene: TRBJ2-3; v_gene: TRBV28; CDR3aa: CATGTSGSSDTQYF
j_gene: TRBJ2-3; v_gene: TRBV5-6; CDR3aa: CASSDKAGTPTDTQYF
j_gene: TRBJ1-2; v_gene: TRBV4-1; CDR3aa: CASSQNRDLNYGYTF
j_gene: TRBJ2-2; v_gene: TRBV28; CDR3aa: CASSSVVRLAGTNTGELFF
j_gene: TRBJ2-1; v_gene: TRBV27; CDR3aa: CASNRGGNEQFF
j_gene: TRBJ1-1; v_gene: TRBV11-2; CDR3aa: CASSSPRTGIEAFF
j_gene: TRBJ2-4; v_gene: TRBV28; CDR3aa: CASSLYGGNIQYF
j_gene: TRBJ1-5; v_gene: TRBV2; CDR3aa: CASSGLAGGNQPQHF
j_gene: TRBJ1-3; v_gene: TRBV19; CDR3aa: CASKRGLSGNTIYF
j_gene: TRBJ2-7; v_gene: TRBV27; CDR3aa: CASSPVSGVEQYF
j_gene: TRBJ2-1; v_gene: TRBV7-2; CDR3aa: CASSLAGRVVSNEQFF
j_gene: TRBJ2-7; v_gene: TRBV4-1; CDR3aa: CASSQVSTGLTYEQYF
j_gene: TRBJ1-3; v_gene: TRBV29-1; CDR3aa: CSVDQGSGNTIYF
j_gene: TRBJ1-1; v_gene: TRBV6-1; CDR3aa: CASSSHRTKNTEAFF
j_gene: TRBJ1-3; v_gene: TRBV7-8; CDR3aa: CASSLSGRGNTIYF
j_gene: TRBJ2-1; v_gene: TRBV5-1; CDR3aa: CASSFRVAGADEQFF
j_gene: TRBJ2-5; v_gene: TRBV11-2; CDR3aa: CASSAGPPEETQYF
j_gene: TRBJ2-5; v_gene: TRBV5-1; CDR3aa: CASSSGETQYF
j_gene: TRBJ2-2; v_gene: TRBV21-1; CDR3aa: CASSPLAGVKNCTGELFF
j_gene: TRBJ2-7; v_gene: TRBV7-9; CDR3aa: CASSLARDYEQYF
j_gene: TRBJ1-5; v_gene: TRBV6-6; CDR3aa: CASSYDLQGGNQPQHF
j_gene: TRBJ2-1; v_gene: TRBV7-9; CDR3aa: CASSLVGGRYEQFF
j_gene: TRBJ2-2; v_gene: TRBV9; CDR3aa: CASSGARGGSNTGELFF
j_gene: TRBJ1-4; v_gene: TRBV7-8; CDR3aa: CASSLWQGEKLFF
j_gene: TRBJ2-1; v_gene: TRBV6-5; CDR3aa: CASSYYSGSNEQFF
j_gene: TRBJ2-2; v_gene: TRBV10-1; CDR3aa: CASSEARGVRGELFF
j_gene: TRBJ1-1; v_gene: TRBV4-3; CDR3aa: CASSQVVGQNEAFF